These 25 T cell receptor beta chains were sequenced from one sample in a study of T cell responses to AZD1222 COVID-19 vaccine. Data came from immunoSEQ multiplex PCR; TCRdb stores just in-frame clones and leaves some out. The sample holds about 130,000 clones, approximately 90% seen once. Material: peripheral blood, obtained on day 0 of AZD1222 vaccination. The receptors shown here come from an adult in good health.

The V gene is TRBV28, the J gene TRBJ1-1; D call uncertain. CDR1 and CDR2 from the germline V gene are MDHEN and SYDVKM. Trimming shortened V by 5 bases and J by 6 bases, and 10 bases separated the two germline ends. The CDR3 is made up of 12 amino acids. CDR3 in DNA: TGTGCCAGCAGTCTTTTGCGGTCTGAAGCTTTCTTT. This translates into CASSLLRSEAFF.

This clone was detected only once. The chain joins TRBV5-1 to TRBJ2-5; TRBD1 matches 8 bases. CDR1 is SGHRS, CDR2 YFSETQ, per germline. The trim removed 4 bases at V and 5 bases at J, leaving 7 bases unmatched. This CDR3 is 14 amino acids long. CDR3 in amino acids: CASSRETGAETQYF. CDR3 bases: TGCGCCAGCAGCAGGGAGACAGGGGCGGAGACCCAGTACTTC. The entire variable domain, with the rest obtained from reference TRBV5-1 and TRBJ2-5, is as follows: KAGVTQTPRYLIKTRGQQVTLSCSPISGHRSVSWYQQTPGQGLQFLFEYFSETQRNKGNFPGRFSGRQFSNSRSEMNVSTLELGDSALYLCASSRETGAETQYFGPGTRLLVL.

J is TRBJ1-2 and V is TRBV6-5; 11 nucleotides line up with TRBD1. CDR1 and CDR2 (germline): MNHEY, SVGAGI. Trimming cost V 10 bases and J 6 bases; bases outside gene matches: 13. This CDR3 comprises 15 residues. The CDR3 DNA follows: TGTGCCACCTCCTCCCAGGGACAGGGGGTGGATGGCTACACCTTC. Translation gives CATSSQGQGVDGYTF.

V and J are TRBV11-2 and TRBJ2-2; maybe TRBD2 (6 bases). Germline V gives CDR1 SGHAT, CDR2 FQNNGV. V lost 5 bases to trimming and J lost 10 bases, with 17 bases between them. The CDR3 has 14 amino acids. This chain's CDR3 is CASSRTNVMLELFF. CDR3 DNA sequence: TGTGCCAGCAGCCGGACTAACGTTATGCTGGAGCTGTTTTTT.

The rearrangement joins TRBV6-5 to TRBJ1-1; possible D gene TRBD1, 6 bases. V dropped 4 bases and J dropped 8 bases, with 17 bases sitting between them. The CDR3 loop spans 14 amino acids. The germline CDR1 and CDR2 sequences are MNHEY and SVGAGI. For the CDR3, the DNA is TGTGCCAGCAGTTGGGGGGCAGGGTTAGCCGAAGCTTTCTTT. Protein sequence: CASSWGAGLAEAFF.

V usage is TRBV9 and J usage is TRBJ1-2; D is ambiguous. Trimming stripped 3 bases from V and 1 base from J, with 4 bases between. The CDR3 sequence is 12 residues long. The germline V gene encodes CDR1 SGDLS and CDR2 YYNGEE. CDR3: CASSESNYGYTF. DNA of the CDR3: TGTGCCAGCAGCGAGAGTAACTATGGCTACACCTTC.

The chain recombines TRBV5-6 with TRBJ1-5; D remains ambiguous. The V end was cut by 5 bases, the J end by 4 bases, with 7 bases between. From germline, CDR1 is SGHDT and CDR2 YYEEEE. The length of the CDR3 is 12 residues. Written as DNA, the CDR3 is TGTGCCAGCAGTGTAGGAAATCAGCCCCAGCATTTT. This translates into CASSVGNQPQHF. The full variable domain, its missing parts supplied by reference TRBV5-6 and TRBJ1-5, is DAGVTQSPTHLIKTRGQQVTLRCSPKSGHDTVSWYQQALGQGPQFIFQYYEEEERQRGNFPDRFSGHQFPNYSSELNVNALLLGDSALYLCASSVGNQPQHFGDGTRLSIL.

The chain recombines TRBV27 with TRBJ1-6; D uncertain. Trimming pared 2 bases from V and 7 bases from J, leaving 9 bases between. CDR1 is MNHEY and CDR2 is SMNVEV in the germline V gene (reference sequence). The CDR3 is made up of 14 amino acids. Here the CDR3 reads CASSLTGSNSPLHF. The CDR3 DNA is TGTGCCAGCAGTTTAACCGGGTCCAATTCACCCCTCCACTTT.

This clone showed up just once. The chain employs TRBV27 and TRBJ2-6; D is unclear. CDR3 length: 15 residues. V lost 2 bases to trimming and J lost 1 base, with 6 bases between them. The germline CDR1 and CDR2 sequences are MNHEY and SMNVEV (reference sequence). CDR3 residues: CASSLIFSGANVLTF. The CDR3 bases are TGTGCCAGCAGTTTAATCTTTTCTGGGGCCAACGTCCTGACTTTC.

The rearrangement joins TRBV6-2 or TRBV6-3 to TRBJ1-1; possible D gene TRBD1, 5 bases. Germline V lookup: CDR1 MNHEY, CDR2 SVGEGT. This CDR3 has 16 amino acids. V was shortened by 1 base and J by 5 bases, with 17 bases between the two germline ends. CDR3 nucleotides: TGTGCCAGCAGTTACTATTCCGGGCAGGGAAGGACTGAAGCTTTCTTT. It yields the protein CASSYYSGQGRTEAFF.

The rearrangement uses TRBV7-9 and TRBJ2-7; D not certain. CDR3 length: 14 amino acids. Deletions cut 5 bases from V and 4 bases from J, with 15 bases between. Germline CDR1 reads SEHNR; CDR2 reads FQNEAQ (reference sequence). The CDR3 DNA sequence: TGTGCCAGCAGCCCTGCAGCGCGGTATTACGAGCAGTACTTC. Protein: CASSPAARYYEQYF.

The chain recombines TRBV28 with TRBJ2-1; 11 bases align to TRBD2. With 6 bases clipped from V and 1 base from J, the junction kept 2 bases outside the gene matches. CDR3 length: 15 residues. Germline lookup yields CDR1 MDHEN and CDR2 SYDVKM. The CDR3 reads CASRIAGGSYNEQFF. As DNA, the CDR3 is TGTGCCAGCAGGATAGCGGGAGGGTCCTACAATGAGCAGTTCTTC.

The CDR3 is CASSEGIVLRDRGDLRIGNTIYF. The CDR3 nucleotides read TGTGCCAGCAGTGAAGGGATAGTCCTCCGGGACAGGGGGGACCTTAGGATTGGAAACACCATATATTTT. The chain couples TRBV6-1 to TRBJ1-3; 11 positions agree with TRBD1. This CDR3 comprises 23 residues. From germline, CDR1 is MNHNS and CDR2 SASEGT. Germline trimming cut 1 base from V and 3 bases from J; bases unmatched to any gene: 23.

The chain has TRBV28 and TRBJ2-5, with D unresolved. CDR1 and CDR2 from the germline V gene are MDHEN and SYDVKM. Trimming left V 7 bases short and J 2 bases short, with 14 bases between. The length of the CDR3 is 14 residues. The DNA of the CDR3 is TGTGCCAGCATTACGGGCAGTAAACAAGAGACCCAGTACTTC. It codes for CASITGSKQETQYF.

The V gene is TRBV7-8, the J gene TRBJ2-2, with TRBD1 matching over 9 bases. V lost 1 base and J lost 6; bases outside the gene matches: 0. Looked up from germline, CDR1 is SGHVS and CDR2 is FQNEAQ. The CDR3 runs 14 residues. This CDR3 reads CASSLGQGAGELFF. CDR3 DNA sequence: TGTGCCAGCAGCTTAGGACAGGGGGCCGGGGAGCTGTTTTTT.

CDR3 DNA: TGCGCCAGCAGCAGCGGACAGCTTGGGGTGGACACTGAAGCTTTCTTT. It is translated as CASSSGQLGVDTEAFF. The chain employs TRBV5-1 and TRBJ1-1; a possible D gene is TRBD1 (6 bases). This CDR3 is 16 amino acids long. Germline V gives CDR1 SGHRS, CDR2 YFSETQ. V shed 4 bases and J shed 3 bases, with 19 bases lying between them.

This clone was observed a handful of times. The CDR3 DNA reads as TGTGCCAGCAGAATCGGGACAGGGTCTTATGGCTACACCTTC. Amino acids: CASRIGTGSYGYTF. The chain recombines TRBV28 with TRBJ1-2; 9 bases are shared with TRBD1. V lost 6 bases to trimming and J lost 5 bases; unmatched junction nucleotides: 7. CDR1 MDHEN and CDR2 SYDVKM come from the germline V gene. CDR3 length equals 14 residues.

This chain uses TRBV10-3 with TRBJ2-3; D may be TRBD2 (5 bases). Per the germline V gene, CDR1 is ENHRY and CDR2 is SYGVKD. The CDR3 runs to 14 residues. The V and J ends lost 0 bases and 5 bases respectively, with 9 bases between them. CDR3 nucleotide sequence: TGTGCCATCAGTGAGTCTTTGGCGGGAGATACGCAGTATTTT. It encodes CAISESLAGDTQYF.

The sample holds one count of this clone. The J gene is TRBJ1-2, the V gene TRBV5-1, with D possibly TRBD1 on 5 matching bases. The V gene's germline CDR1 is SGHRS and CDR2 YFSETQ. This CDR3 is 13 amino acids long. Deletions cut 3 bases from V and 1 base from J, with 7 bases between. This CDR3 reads CASSSGLNYGYTF. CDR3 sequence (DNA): TGCGCCAGCAGCTCGGGACTTAACTATGGCTACACCTTC.

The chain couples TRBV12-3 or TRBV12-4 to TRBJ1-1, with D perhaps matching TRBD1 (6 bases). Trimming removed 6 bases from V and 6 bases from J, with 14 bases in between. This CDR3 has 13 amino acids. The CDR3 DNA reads TGTGCCAGCAGGCCACAGGGCCTCCCTGAAGCTTTCTTT. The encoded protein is CASRPQGLPEAFF.

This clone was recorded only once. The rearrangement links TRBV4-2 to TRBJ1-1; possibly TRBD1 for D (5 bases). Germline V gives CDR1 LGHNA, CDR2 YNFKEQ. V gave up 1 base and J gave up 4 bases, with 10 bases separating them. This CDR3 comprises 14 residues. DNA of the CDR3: TGTGCCAGCAGCCAAGCCCAGGGCGGCACTGAAGCTTTCTTT. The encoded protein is CASSQAQGGTEAFF.

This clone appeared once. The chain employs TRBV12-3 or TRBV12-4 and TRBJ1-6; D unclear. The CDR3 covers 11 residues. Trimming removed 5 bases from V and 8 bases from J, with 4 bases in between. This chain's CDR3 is CASSGDSPLHF. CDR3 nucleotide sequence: TGTGCCAGCAGTGGGGATTCACCCCTCCACTTT.

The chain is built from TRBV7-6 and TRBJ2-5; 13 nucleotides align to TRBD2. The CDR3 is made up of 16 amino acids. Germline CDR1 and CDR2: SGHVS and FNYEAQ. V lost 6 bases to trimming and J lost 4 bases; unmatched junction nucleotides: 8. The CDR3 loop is CASSSTSGRFGETQYF. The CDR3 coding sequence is TGTGCCAGCAGTTCGACTAGCGGGAGGTTTGGAGAGACCCAGTACTTC.

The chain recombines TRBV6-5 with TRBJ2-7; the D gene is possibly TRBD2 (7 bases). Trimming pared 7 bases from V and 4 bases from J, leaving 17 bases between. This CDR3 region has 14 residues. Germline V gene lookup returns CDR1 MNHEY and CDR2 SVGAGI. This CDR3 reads CASTFKGGDYEQYF. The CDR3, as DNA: TGTGCCAGCACCTTCAAGGGGGGGGATTACGAGCAGTACTTC.

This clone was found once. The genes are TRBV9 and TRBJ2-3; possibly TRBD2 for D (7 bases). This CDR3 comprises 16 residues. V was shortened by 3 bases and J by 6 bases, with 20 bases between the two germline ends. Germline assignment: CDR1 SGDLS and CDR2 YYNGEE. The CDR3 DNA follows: TGTGCCAGCAGCGAGAGGGGGGGCTTCCCCACGGATACGCAGTATTTT. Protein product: CASSERGGFPTDTQYF.